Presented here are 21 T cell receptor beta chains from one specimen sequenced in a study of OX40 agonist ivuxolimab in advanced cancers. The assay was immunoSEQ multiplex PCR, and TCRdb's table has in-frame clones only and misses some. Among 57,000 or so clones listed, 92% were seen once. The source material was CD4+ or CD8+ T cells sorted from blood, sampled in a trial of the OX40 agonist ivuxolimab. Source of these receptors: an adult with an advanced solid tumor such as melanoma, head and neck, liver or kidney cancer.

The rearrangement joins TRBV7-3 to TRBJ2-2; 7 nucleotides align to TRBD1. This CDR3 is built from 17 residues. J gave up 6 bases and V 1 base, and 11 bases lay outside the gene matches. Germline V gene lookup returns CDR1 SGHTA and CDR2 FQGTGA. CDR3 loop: CASSLRAGGSVAGELFF. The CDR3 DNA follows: TGTGCCAGCAGCTTAAGAGCAGGGGGATCAGTAGCCGGGGAGCTGTTTTTT.

The CDR3 loop is CASSPIGTSGNEQYF. The DNA for the CDR3 is TGTGCCAGCAGTCCGATAGGGACTAGCGGGAACGAGCAGTACTTC. The V gene is TRBV6-5, the J gene TRBJ2-7; 13 nucleotides align to TRBD2. Germline V gives CDR1 MNHEY, CDR2 SVGAGI. Trimming cost V 5 bases and J 5 bases; bases outside gene matches: 6. This CDR3 comprises 15 residues.

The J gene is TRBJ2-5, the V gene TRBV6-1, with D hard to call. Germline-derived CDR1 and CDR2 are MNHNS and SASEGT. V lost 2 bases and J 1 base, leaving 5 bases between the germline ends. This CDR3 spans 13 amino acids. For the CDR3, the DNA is TGTGCCAGCAGTGAACAGCCCCAAGAGACCCAGTACTTC. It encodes CASSEQPQETQYF.

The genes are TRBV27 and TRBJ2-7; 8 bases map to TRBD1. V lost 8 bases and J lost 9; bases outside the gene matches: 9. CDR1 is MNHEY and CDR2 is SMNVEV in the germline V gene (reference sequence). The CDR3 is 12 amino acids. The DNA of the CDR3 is TGTGCCAGCCGGACAGGGCAAAATAGGCAGTACTTC. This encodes CASRTGQNRQYF.

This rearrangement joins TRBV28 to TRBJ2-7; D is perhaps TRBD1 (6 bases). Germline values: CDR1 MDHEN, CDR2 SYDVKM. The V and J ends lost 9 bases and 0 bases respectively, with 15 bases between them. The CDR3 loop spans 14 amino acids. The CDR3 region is CASESTGSSYEQYF. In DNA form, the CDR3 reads TGTGCCAGTGAATCAACAGGGAGCTCCTACGAGCAGTACTTC.

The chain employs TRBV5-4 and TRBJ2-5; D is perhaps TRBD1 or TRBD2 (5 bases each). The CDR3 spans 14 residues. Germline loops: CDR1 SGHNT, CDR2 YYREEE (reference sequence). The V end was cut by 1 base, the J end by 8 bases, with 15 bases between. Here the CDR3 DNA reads TGTGCCAGCAGCTTGACCGGGGACGGTGTTACCCAGTACTTC. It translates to CASSLTGDGVTQYF. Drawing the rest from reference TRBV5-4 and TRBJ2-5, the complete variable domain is ETGVTQSPTHLIKTRGQQVTLRCSSQSGHNTVSWYQQALGQGPQFIFQYYREEENGRGNFPPRFSGLQFPNYSSELNVNALELDDSALYLCASSLTGDGVTQYFGPGTRLLVL.

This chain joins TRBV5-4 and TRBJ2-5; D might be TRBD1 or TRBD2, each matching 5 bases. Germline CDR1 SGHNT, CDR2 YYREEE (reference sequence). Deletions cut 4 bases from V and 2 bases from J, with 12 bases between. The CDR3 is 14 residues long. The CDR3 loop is CASSPGTAQETQYF. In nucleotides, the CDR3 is TGTGCCAGCAGCCCCGGGACGGCGCAAGAGACCCAGTACTTC.

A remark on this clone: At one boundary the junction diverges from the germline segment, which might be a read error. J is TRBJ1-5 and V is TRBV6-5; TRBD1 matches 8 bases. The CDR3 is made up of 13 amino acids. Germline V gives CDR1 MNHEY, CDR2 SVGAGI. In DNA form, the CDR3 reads TGTGCCATCAGTGAGACAGGGGATCAGCCCCAGCATTTT. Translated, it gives CAISETGDQPQHF.

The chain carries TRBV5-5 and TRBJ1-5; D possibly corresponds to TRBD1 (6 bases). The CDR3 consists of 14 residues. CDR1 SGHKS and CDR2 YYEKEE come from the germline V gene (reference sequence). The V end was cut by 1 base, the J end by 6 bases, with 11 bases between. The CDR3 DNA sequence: TGTGCCAGCAGCTTGTTGGGGGCAGGTCAGCCCCAGCATTTT. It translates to CASSLLGAGQPQHF.

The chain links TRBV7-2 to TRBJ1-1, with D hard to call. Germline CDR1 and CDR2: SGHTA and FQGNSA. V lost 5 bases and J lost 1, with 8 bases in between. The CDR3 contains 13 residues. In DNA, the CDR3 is TGTGCCAGCAGCCAAGGCCGGAACACTGAAGCTTTCTTT. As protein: CASSQGRNTEAFF.

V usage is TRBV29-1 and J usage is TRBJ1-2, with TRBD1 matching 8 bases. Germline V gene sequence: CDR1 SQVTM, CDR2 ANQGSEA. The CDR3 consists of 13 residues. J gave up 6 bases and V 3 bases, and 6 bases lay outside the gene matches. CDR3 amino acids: CSVEFTGGNGYTF. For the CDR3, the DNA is TGCAGCGTTGAGTTTACAGGGGGAAATGGCTACACCTTC.

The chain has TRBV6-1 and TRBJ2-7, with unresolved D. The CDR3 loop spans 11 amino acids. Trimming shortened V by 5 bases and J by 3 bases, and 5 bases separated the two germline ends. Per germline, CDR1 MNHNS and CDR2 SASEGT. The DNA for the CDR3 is TGTGCCAGCAGTTCCGACTACGAGCAGTACTTC. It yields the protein CASSSDYEQYF.

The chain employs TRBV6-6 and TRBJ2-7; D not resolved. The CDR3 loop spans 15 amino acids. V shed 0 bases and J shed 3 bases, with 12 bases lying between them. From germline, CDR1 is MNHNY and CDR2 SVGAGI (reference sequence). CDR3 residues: CASSYSIYGDYEQYF. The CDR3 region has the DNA TGTGCCAGCAGTTACTCCATCTATGGGGACTACGAGCAGTACTTC.

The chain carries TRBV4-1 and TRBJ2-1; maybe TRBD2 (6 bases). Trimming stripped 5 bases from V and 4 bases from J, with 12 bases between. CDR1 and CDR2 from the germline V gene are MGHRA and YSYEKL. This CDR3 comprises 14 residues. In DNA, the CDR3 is TGCGCCAGCAGCTCGCTAGCGCGATACAATGAGCAGTTCTTC. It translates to CASSSLARYNEQFF.

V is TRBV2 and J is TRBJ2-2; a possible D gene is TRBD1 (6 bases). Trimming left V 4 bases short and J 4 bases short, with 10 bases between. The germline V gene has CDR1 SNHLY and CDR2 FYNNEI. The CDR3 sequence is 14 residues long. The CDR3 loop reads CASSGTVSTGELFF. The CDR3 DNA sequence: TGTGCCAGCAGTGGGACAGTTTCCACCGGGGAGCTGTTTTTT.

The CDR3 coding sequence is TGTGCCAGCAGCTTGAACGGGGTCCTTCACAATGAGCAGTTCTTC. Amino acid sequence: CASSLNGVLHNEQFF. The rearrangement links TRBV5-6 to TRBJ2-1, with D tentatively TRBD2 (5 bases). Germline CDR1 reads SGHDT; CDR2 reads YYEEEE. This CDR3 is built from 15 residues. Trimming left V 1 base short and J 5 bases short, with 13 bases between.

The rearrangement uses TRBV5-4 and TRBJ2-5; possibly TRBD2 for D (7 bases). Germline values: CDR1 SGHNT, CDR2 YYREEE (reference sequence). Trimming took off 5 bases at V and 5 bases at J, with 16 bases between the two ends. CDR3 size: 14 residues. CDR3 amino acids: CASSQKGGEETQYF. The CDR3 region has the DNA TGTGCCAGCAGTCAGAAGGGGGGGGAGGAGACCCAGTACTTC.

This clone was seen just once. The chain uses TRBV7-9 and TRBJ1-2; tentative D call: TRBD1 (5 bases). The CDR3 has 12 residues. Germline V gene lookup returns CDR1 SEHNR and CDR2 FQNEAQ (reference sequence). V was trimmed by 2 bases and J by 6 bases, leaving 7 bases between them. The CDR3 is CASSLSGNGYTF. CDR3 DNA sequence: TGTGCCAGCAGCTTATCAGGGAATGGCTACACCTTC.

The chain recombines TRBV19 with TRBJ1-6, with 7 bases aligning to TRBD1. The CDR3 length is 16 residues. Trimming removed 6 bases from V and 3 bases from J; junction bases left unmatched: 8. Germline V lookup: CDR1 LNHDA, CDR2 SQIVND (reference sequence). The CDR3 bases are TGTGCCAGTAGACAGGGGAATGAGGTCTATAATTCACCCCTCCACTTT. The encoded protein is CASRQGNEVYNSPLHF.

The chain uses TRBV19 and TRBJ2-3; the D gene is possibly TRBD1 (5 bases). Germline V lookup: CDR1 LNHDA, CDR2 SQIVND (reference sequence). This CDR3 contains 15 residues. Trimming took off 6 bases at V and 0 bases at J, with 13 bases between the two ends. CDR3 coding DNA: TGTGCCAGTAGGGCAGGGTGGGCTAGCACAGATACGCAGTATTTT. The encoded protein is CASRAGWASTDTQYF.

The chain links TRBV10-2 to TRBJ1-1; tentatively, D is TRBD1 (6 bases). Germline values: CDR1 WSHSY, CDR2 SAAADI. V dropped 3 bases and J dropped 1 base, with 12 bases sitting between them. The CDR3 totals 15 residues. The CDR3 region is CASSEFGGGNTEAFF. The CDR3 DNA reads TGCGCCAGCAGTGAATTTGGAGGGGGGAACACTGAAGCTTTCTTT.